The entry that follows covers one T cell receptor (beta chain) sequence. Its antigen is still unknown. Sequencing used immunoSEQ version 4 in survey mode. Sequencing used immunoSEQ multiplex PCR; TCRdb keeps in-frame clones, though not all of them. Of just over 35,000 clones detected, about 83% appear once; the ten largest clones hold roughly 5.9%. The data derive from a study of persistence of HIV-infected CD4 T cells. The germline V gene has CDR1 DFQATT and CDR2 SNEGSKA (reference sequence). The V and J ends lost 3 bases and 3 bases, in that order; junction bases with no gene match: 10. The CDR3 contains 17 residues. Cells were stimulated with overlapping HIV-1 Gag 15-mer peptides. Sorted nonresponding memory CD4+ T cells were CD40L-negative, CD69-negative, CD45RO-high.

The chain carries TRBV20-1 and TRBJ2-3, with 12 positions matching TRBD2. This specimen consisted of cultured CD4+ T cells from PBMCs, obtained from a patient who received antiretroviral therapy. This TCR was sampled from an adult with HIV. The donor label of this sample is uncertain. CDR3 loop: CSASAGLLAGGTDTQYF. The CDR3, as DNA: TGCAGTGCTAGTGCTGGATTGCTAGCGGGGGGGACAGATACGCAGTATTTT.